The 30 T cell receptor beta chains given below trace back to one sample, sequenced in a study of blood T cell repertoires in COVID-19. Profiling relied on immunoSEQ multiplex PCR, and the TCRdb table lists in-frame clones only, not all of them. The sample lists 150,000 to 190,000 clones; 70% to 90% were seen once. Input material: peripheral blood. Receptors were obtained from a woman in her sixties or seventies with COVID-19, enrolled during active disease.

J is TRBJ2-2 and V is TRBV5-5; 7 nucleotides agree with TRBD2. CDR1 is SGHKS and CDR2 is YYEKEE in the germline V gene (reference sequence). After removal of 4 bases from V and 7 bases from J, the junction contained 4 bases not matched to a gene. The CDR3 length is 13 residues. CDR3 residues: CASSLLAVGELFF. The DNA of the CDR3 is TGTGCCAGCAGCCTTCTAGCGGTCGGGGAGCTGTTTTTT.

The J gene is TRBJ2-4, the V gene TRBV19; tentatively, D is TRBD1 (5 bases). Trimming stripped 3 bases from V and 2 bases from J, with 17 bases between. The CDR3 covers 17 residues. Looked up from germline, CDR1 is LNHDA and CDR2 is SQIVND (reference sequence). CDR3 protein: CASSIGSGLGTKNIQYF. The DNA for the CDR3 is TGTGCCAGTAGTATTGGTTCAGGGCTGGGGACCAAAAACATTCAGTACTTC.

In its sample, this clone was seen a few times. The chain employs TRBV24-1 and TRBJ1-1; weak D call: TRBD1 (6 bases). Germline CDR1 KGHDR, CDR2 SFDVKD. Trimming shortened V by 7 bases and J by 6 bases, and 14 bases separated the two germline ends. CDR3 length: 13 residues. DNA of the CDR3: TGTGCCACCAGGCAGGGGCCCGGGGCTGAAGCTTTCTTT. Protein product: CATRQGPGAEAFF.

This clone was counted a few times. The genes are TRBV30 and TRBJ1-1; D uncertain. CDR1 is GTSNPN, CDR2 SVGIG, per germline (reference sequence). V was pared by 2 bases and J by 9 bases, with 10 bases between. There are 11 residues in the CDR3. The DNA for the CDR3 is TGTGCCTGGAGTAGCGAGTCGAAAGCTTTCTTT. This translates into CAWSSESKAFF.

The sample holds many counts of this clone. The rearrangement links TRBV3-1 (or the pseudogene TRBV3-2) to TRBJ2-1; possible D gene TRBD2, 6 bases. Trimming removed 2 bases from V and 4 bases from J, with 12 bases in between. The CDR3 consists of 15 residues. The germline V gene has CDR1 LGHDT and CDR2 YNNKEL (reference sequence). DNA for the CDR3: TGTGCCAGCAGCCAACTAGGGACTTTTTACAATGAGCAGTTCTTC. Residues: CASSQLGTFYNEQFF.

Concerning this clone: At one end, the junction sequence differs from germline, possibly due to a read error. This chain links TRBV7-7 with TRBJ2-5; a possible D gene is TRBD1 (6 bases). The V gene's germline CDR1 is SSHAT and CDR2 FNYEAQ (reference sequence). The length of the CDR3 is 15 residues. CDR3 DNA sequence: TGTGCTAGCAGCTTAGGGCCGGACAGCCAAGAGACCCAGTACTTC. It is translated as CASSLGPDSQETQYF.

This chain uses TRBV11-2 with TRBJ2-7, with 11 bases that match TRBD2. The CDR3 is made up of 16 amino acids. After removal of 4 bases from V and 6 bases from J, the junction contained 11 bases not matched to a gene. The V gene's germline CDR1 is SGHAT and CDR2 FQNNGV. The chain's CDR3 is CASSSLIAGGSGEQYF. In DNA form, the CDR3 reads TGTGCCAGCAGCTCACTTATAGCGGGAGGGTCGGGCGAGCAGTACTTC.

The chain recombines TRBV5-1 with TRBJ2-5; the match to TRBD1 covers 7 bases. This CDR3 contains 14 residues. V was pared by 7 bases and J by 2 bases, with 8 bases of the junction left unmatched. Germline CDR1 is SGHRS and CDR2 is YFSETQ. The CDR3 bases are TGCGCCAGCGGAACGGGGACAGTACAAGAGACCCAGTACTTC. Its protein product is CASGTGTVQETQYF. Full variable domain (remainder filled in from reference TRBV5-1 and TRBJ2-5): KAGVTQTPRYLIKTRGQQVTLSCSPISGHRSVSWYQQTPGQGLQFLFEYFSETQRNKGNFPGRFSGRQFSNSRSEMNVSTLELGDSALYLCASGTGTVQETQYFGPGTRLLVL.

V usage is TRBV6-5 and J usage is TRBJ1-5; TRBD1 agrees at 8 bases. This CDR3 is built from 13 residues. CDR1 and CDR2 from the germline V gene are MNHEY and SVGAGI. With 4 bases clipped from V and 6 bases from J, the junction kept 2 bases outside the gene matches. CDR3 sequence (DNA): TGTGCCAGCAGTTGGACAGGGAGTCAGCCCCAGCATTTT. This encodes CASSWTGSQPQHF.

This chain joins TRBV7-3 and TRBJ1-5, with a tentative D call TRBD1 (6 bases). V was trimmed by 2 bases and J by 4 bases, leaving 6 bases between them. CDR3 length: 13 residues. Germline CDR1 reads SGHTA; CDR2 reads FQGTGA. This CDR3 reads CASSLQGNQPQHF. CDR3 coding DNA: TGTGCCAGCAGCTTACAGGGGAATCAGCCCCAGCATTTT.

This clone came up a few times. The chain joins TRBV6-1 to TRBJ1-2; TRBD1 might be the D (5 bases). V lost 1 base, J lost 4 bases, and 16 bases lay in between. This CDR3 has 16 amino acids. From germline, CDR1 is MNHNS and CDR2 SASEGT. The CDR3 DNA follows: TGTGCCAGCAGTGAAGAGTTGGGAGGCAGGGCCTATGGCTACACCTTC. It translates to CASSEELGGRAYGYTF.

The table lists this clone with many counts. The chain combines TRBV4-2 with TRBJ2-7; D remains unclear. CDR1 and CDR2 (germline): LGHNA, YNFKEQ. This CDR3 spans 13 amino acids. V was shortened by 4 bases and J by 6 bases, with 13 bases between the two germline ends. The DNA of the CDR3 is TGTGCCAGCAGCCCCCGAAGTGTGAGCGAGCAGTACTTC. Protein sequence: CASSPRSVSEQYF.

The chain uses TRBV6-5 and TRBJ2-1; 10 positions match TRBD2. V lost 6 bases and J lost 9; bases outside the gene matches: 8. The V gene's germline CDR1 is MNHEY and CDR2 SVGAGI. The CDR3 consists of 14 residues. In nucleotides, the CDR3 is TGTGCCAGCAGACCAAGCGGGAGGGCCACTGAGCAGTTCTTC. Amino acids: CASRPSGRATEQFF.

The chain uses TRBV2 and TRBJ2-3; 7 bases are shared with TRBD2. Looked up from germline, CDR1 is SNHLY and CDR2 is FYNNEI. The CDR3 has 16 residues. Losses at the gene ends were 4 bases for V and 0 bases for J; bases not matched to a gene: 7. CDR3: CASSVFGGTSTDTQYF. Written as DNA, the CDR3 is TGTGCCAGCAGTGTCTTCGGGGGGACTAGCACAGATACGCAGTATTTT.

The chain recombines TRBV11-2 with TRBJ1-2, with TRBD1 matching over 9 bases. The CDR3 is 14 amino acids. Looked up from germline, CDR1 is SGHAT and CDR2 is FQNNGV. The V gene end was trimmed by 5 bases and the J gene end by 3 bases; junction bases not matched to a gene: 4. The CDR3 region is CASSRGTGHYGYTF. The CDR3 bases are TGTGCCAGCAGCCGAGGGACAGGGCACTATGGCTACACCTTC.

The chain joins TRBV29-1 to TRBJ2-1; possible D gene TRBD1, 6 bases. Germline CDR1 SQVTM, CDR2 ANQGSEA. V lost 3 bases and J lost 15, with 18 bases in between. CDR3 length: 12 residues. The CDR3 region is CSVETTNREAFF. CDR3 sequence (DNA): TGCAGCGTTGAGACGACGAACAGGGAAGCGTTCTTC.

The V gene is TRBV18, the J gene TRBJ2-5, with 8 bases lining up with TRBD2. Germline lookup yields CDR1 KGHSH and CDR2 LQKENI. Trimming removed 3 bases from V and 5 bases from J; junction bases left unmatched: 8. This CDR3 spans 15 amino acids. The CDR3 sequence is CASSPGLSGGETQYF. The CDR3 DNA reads TGTGCCAGCTCACCGGGACTCTCGGGAGGGGAGACCCAGTACTTC.

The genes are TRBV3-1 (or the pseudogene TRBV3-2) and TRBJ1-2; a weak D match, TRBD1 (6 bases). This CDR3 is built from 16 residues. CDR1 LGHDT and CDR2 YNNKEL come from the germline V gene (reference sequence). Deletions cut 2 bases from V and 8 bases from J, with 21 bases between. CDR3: CASSQPAMRGTEGYTF. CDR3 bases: TGTGCCAGCAGCCAACCTGCTATGAGGGGGACGGAAGGCTACACCTTC.

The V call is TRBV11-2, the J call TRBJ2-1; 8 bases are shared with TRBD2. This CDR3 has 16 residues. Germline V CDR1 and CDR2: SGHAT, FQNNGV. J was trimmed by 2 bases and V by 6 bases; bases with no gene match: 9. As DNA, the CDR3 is TGTGCCAGCAGTTCGCGGTCGGGACTAGCCTACAATGAGCAGTTCTTC. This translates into CASSSRSGLAYNEQFF. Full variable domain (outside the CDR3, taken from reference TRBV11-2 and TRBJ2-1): EAGVAQSPRYKIIEKRQSVAFWCNPISGHATLYWYQQILGQGPKLLIQFQNNGVVDDSQLPKDRFSAERLKGVDSTLKIQPAKLEDSAVYLCASSSRSGLAYNEQFFGPGTRLTVL.

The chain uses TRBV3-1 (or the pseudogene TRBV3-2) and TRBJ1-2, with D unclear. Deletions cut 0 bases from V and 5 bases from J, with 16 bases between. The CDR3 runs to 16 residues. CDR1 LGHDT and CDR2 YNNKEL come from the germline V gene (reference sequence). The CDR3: CASSQESRGFVYGYTF. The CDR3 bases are TGTGCCAGCAGCCAAGAAAGTCGGGGTTTTGTGTATGGCTACACCTTC.

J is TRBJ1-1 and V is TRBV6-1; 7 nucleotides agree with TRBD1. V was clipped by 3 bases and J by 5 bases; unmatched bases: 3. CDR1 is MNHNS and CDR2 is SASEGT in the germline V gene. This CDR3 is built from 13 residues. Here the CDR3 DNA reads TGTGCCAGCAGTGAGGGACAGCTAACTGAAGCTTTCTTT. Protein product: CASSEGQLTEAFF.

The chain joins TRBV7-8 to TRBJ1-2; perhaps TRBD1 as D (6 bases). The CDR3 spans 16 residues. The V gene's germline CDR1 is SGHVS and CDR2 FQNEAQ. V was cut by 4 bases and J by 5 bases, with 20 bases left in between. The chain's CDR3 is CASSSIKTGFRYGYTF. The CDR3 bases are TGTGCCAGCAGCTCTATCAAAACAGGGTTTCGGTATGGCTACACCTTC.

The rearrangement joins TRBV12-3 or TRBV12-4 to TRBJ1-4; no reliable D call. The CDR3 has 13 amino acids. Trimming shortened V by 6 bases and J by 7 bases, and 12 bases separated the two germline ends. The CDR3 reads CASRTDPGEKLFF. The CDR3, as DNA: TGTGCCAGCAGGACCGACCCGGGTGAAAAACTGTTTTTT.

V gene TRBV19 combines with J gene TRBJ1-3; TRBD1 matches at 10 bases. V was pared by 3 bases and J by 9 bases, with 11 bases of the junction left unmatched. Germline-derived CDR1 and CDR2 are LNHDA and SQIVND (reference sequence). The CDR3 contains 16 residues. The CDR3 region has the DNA TGTGCCAGTAGTATCCGCCGGGACAGGGGAAACCCCACCATATATTTT. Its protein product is CASSIRRDRGNPTIYF.

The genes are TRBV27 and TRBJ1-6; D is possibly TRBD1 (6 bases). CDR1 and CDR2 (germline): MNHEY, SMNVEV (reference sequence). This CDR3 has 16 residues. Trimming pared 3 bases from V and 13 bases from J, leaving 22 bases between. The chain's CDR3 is CASSLHRGYRENPLHF. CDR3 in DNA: TGTGCCAGCAGTTTGCACCGGGGTTACAGGGAGAATCCCCTCCACTTT.

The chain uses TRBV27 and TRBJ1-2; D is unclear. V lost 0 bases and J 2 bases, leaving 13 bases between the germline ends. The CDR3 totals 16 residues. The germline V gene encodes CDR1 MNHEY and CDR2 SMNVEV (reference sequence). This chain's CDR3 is CASSLSLRHLNYGYTF. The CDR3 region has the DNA TGTGCCAGCAGTTTATCCCTTAGACACCTCAACTATGGCTACACCTTC.

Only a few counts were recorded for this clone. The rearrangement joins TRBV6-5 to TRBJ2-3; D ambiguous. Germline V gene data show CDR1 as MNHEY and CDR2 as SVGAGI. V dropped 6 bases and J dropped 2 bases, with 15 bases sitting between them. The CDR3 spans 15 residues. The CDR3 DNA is TGTGCCAGCAGCGACACCCTGACGTACACAGATACGCAGTATTTT. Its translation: CASSDTLTYTDTQYF.

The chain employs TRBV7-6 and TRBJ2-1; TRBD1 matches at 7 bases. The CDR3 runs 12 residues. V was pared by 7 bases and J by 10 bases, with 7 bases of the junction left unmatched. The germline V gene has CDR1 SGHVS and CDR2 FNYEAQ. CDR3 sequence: CASTEGGLEQFF. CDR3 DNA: TGTGCCAGCACCGAAGGGGGCCTCGAGCAGTTCTTC.

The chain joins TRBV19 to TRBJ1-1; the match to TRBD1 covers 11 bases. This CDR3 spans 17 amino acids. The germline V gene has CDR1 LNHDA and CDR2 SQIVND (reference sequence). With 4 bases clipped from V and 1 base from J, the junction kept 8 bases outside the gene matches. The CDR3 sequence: CASSTGTGGRKNTEAFF. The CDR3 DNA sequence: TGTGCCAGTAGTACCGGGACAGGGGGACGGAAGAACACTGAAGCTTTCTTT.

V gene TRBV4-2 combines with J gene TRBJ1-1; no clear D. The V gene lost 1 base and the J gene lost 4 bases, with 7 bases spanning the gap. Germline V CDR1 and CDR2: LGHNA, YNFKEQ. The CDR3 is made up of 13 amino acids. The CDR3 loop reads CASSQGAGTEAFF. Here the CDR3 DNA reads TGTGCCAGCAGCCAAGGTGCAGGCACTGAAGCTTTCTTT.